The 28 T cell receptor beta chains below were found in one sample sequenced in a study of blood T cell repertoires in COVID-19. TCRdb's copy holds only in-frame clones and misses some; the assay was immunoSEQ multiplex PCR. The profile shows about 120,000 clones, 80% to 90% of them singletons. Sequencing used peripheral blood. The source of these receptors is a woman aged 70-85 years with acute or convalescent COVID-19.

This clone has more than one count but fewer than ten. Possible read error: a much larger clone is one base away. The genes are TRBV11-3 and TRBJ1-1; a possible D gene is TRBD1 (6 bases). CDR3 length: 13 residues. Per the germline V gene, CDR1 is SGHNT and CDR2 is YENEEA. The CDR3 bases are TGTCCCAGCCGCCGGGGGGGGGCTACTGAAGCTTTCTTT. It encodes CPSRRGGATEAFF. The full variable domain, in which reference TRBV11-3 and TRBJ1-1 provide the parts outside the CDR3, is EAGVVQSPRYKIIEKKQPVAFWCNPISGHNTLYWYLQNLGQGPELLIRYENEEAVDDSQLPKDRFSAERLKGVDSTLKIQPAELGDSAVYLCPSRRGGATEAFFGQGTRLTVV.

CDR3 region: CATSTDRQGVVQPQHF. The DNA of the CDR3 is TGTGCCACCAGCACAGATAGACAGGGAGTCGTGCAGCCCCAGCATTTT. V gene TRBV15 combines with J gene TRBJ1-5; 7 nucleotides agree with TRBD1. With V trimmed by 4 bases and J by 7 bases, 13 bases remained unmatched. The germline V gene has CDR1 LNHNV and CDR2 YYDKDF (reference sequence). CDR3 size: 16 residues.

The genes are TRBV7-9 and TRBJ1-2; D possibly corresponds to TRBD1 (5 bases). This CDR3 is built from 16 residues. Germline lookup yields CDR1 SEHNR and CDR2 FQNEAQ (reference sequence). V dropped 5 bases and J dropped 0 bases, with 16 bases sitting between them. The CDR3 protein is CASSPRAGPSNYGYTF. For the CDR3, the DNA is TGTGCCAGCAGCCCAAGGGCAGGGCCTTCTAACTATGGCTACACCTTC.

This sequence joins TRBV5-1 and TRBJ1-6; no clear D gene. Trimming left V 4 bases short and J 0 bases short, with 5 bases between. Germline V CDR1 and CDR2: SGHRS, YFSETQ. The CDR3 has 14 amino acids. CDR3 protein: CASSTSSYNSPLHF. The CDR3 region has the DNA TGCGCCAGCAGCACGAGCTCCTATAATTCACCCCTCCACTTT. The entire variable domain, with the rest obtained from reference TRBV5-1 and TRBJ1-6, is as follows: KAGVTQTPRYLIKTRGQQVTLSCSPISGHRSVSWYQQTPGQGLQFLFEYFSETQRNKGNFPGRFSGRQFSNSRSEMNVSTLELGDSALYLCASSTSSYNSPLHFGNGTRLTVT.

In its sample, this clone was seen a few times. This chain uses TRBV6-1 with TRBJ2-3; no clear D gene. This CDR3 region has 15 residues. V was pared by 3 bases and J by 1 base, with 11 bases between. The germline V gene has CDR1 MNHNS and CDR2 SASEGT. The CDR3 region has the DNA TGTGCCAGCAGTGACCAGGTGTGGGGCACAGATACGCAGTATTTT. The encoded protein is CASSDQVWGTDTQYF.

This clone was counted only a few times. The chain links TRBV5-1 to TRBJ1-2, with D maybe TRBD1 (6 bases). Trimming left V 3 bases short and J 1 base short, with 10 bases between. The CDR3 has 14 residues. Looked up from germline, CDR1 is SGHRS and CDR2 is YFSETQ. CDR3 protein: CASSSGAVNYGYTF. CDR3 coding DNA: TGCGCCAGCAGCTCAGGGGCCGTTAACTATGGCTACACCTTC.

The V call is TRBV2, the J call TRBJ1-2, with TRBD1 as a possible D gene (5 bases). Trimming pared 7 bases from V and 0 bases from J, leaving 9 bases between. The CDR3 has 13 amino acids. CDR1 and CDR2 (germline): SNHLY, FYNNEI. The CDR3 here is CASNQGSNYGYTF. In nucleotides, the CDR3 is TGTGCCAGCAATCAGGGCTCTAACTATGGCTACACCTTC.

This clone was seen just once. For the CDR3, the DNA is TGTGCCACTAAAAGAGGGACAGCACAAGAGACCCAGTACTTC. Its translation: CATKRGTAQETQYF. The chain couples TRBV15 to TRBJ2-5; 7 bases match TRBD1. From germline, CDR1 is LNHNV and CDR2 YYDKDF (reference sequence). CDR3 length: 14 amino acids. Trimming removed 9 bases from V and 2 bases from J; junction bases left unmatched: 9.

V gene TRBV30 combines with J gene TRBJ2-2; D not resolved. The length of the CDR3 is 13 residues. The germline V gene has CDR1 GTSNPN and CDR2 SVGIG (reference sequence). Trimming took 3 bases from V and 5 from J, leaving 10 bases between them. The CDR3 nucleotides are TGTGCCTGGAGAAAGATGAGGACCGGGGAGCTGTTTTTT. It codes for CAWRKMRTGELFF.

The rearrangement links TRBV12-5 to TRBJ2-3; TRBD1 matches 8 bases. The CDR3 is 14 amino acids. In germline, CDR1 is LGHNT, CDR2 FRNRAP. After removal of 2 bases from V and 2 bases from J, the junction contained 0 bases not matched to a gene. The CDR3 region is CASGLQGATDTQYF. The CDR3 coding sequence is TGTGCTAGTGGTTTGCAGGGGGCCACAGATACGCAGTATTTT.

J is TRBJ2-1 and V is TRBV7-9; a possible D gene is TRBD2 (5 bases). The ends were cut back, 1 base at V and 7 bases at J, with 14 bases in the middle. Per the germline V gene, CDR1 is SEHNR and CDR2 is FQNEAQ (reference sequence). The length of the CDR3 is 15 residues. Here the CDR3 reads CASSLVSLAGNEQFF. In DNA, the CDR3 is TGTGCCAGCAGCTTAGTAAGCCTAGCCGGGAATGAGCAGTTCTTC.

V usage is TRBV28 and J usage is TRBJ2-1, with 8 bases fitting TRBD1. CDR1 and CDR2 (germline): MDHEN, SYDVKM. The length of the CDR3 is 15 residues. Germline trimming cut 6 bases from V and 6 bases from J; bases unmatched to any gene: 10. As DNA, the CDR3 is TGTGCCAGCAGCCCGGGACAGGTCCTTTTCAATGAGCAGTTCTTC. Protein: CASSPGQVLFNEQFF.

As to this clone: The same CDR3 arises from other DNA sequences in this sample as well. The V call is TRBV12-3 or TRBV12-4, the J call TRBJ1-5; D remains unclear. The V end was cut by 1 base, the J end by 7 bases, with 5 bases between. The CDR3 has 12 residues. Here the CDR3 DNA reads TGTGCCAGCAGTTTAGGAGGCCAGCCCCAGCATTTT. It is translated as CASSLGGQPQHF.

The chain combines TRBV4-1 with TRBJ2-3; 13 bases align to TRBD2. The CDR3 runs to 17 residues. The V gene's germline CDR1 is MGHRA and CDR2 YSYEKL. V trimming: 4 bases; J trimming: 3 bases; junction bases outside the gene matches: 7. The CDR3 here is CASSPGLAGVMTDTQYF. The CDR3 coding sequence is TGCGCCAGCAGCCCCGGACTAGCGGGGGTTATGACAGATACGCAGTATTTT.

The CDR3, as DNA: TGCGCCAGCACCCTGGGGACACGGAACACTGAAGCTTTCTTT. This encodes CASTLGTRNTEAFF. This sequence joins TRBV5-1 and TRBJ1-1; maybe TRBD1 (6 bases). The germline V gene encodes CDR1 SGHRS and CDR2 YFSETQ. V dropped 6 bases and J dropped 1 base, with 13 bases sitting between them. The CDR3 runs 14 residues.

The chain is built from TRBV7-6 and TRBJ2-2, with D perhaps TRBD2 (6 bases). V was cut by 3 bases and J by 1 base, with 15 bases left in between. The CDR3 is 17 residues long. Germline CDR1 SGHVS, CDR2 FNYEAQ. The CDR3 bases are TGTGCCAGCAGCTTTAGCCAGGCAGCGGGGAACACCGGGGAGCTGTTTTTT. Its translation is CASSFSQAAGNTGELFF.

J is TRBJ1-1 and V is TRBV7-2; TRBD1 matches at 9 bases. V shed 1 base and J 0 bases; nucleotides not matched to a gene: 0. The CDR3 has 15 residues. Per germline, CDR1 SGHTA and CDR2 FQGNSA. CDR3 sequence reads: CASSLGTGVNTEAFF. DNA for the CDR3: TGTGCCAGCAGCTTAGGGACAGGGGTGAACACTGAAGCTTTCTTT. Using reference TRBV7-2 and TRBJ1-1 for the parts outside the CDR3, the full variable domain is GAGVSQSPSNKVTEKGKDVELRCDPISGHTALYWYRQSLGQGLEFLIYFQGNSAPDKSGLPSDRFSAERTGGSVSTLTIQRTQQEDSAVYLCASSLGTGVNTEAFFGQGTRLTVV.

This chain uses TRBV19 with TRBJ1-5; no firm D call. CDR3 length: 14 amino acids. V was shortened by 3 bases and J by 0 bases, with 6 bases between the two germline ends. Germline CDR1 reads LNHDA; CDR2 reads SQIVND (reference sequence). CDR3 residues: CASSIRNSNQPQHF. The CDR3 DNA follows: TGTGCCAGTAGTATCAGGAATAGCAATCAGCCCCAGCATTTT.

V is TRBV11-2 and J is TRBJ1-5, with a tentative D call TRBD1 (6 bases). The V end lost 1 base, the J end lost 7 bases, and 14 bases lay between the germline ends. The CDR3 consists of 15 residues. The germline V gene encodes CDR1 SGHAT and CDR2 FQNNGV. CDR3 nucleotide sequence: TGTGCCAGCAGCTTAGGGCCGGGGGGCCGGCAGCCCCAGCATTTT. Amino acid sequence: CASSLGPGGRQPQHF.

This clone was recorded only once. V gene TRBV27 combines with J gene TRBJ1-2; 8 bases line up with TRBD1. CDR3 length equals 15 residues. V was pared by 5 bases and J by 8 bases, with 13 bases of the junction left unmatched. Germline V CDR1 and CDR2: MNHEY, SMNVEV (reference sequence). The CDR3 DNA sequence: TGTGCCAGCAGTCGCACCGAGACAGGGGCCCCCGGCTACACCTTC. Translation: CASSRTETGAPGYTF.

The V call is TRBV3-1 (or the pseudogene TRBV3-2), the J call TRBJ1-2; TRBD1 matches 11 bases. J was trimmed by 4 bases and V by 3 bases; bases with no gene match: 4. In germline, CDR1 is LGHDT, CDR2 YNNKEL (reference sequence). CDR3 length equals 15 residues. CDR3 sequence: CASSQGQGGAYGYTF. CDR3 nucleotide sequence: TGTGCCAGCAGCCAGGGACAGGGGGGGGCCTATGGCTACACCTTC.

The rearrangement uses TRBV28 and TRBJ1-4; D is unclear. The CDR3 contains 13 residues. The germline CDR1 and CDR2 sequences are MDHEN and SYDVKM. Trimming stripped 7 bases from V and 5 bases from J, with 11 bases between. Written as DNA, the CDR3 is TGTGCCAGCAATGGTGACGGGAATGAAAAACTGTTTTTT. Its translation is CASNGDGNEKLFF.

The chain links TRBV7-9 to TRBJ1-1; D call uncertain. V dropped 1 base and J dropped 0 bases, with 9 bases sitting between them. Germline V gene lookup returns CDR1 SEHNR and CDR2 FQNEAQ (reference sequence). This CDR3 contains 15 residues. CDR3 nucleotide sequence: TGTGCCAGCAGCTTAGAGCGGGTCTTGAACACTGAAGCTTTCTTT. Protein: CASSLERVLNTEAFF. Based on the CDR3 plus reference TRBV7-9 and TRBJ1-1, the full variable domain is DTGVSQNPRHKITKRGQNVTFRCDPISEHNRLYWYRQTLGQGPEFLTYFQNEAQLEKSRLLSDRFSAERPKGSFSTLEIQRTEQGDSAMYLCASSLERVLNTEAFFGQGTRLTVV.

V usage is TRBV2 and J usage is TRBJ2-7; D may be TRBD2 (5 bases). The CDR3 loop spans 15 amino acids. The V end was cut by 6 bases, the J end by 3 bases, with 18 bases between. Germline V gene sequence: CDR1 SNHLY, CDR2 FYNNEI. The CDR3 region has the DNA TGTGCCAGCAGCCCGGGGATAAGCGGAAACTACGAGCAGTACTTC. Translated, it gives CASSPGISGNYEQYF. Filled out from reference TRBV2 and TRBJ2-7, the complete variable domain reads EPEVTQTPSHQVTQMGQEVILRCVPISNHLYFYWYRQILGQKVEFLVSFYNNEISEKSEIFDDQFSVERPDGSNFTLKIRSTKLEDSAMYFCASSPGISGNYEQYFGPGTRLTVT.

The rearrangement uses TRBV10-3 and TRBJ1-5, with 9 nucleotides matching TRBD1. There are 13 residues in the CDR3. V lost 6 bases to trimming and J lost 12 bases; unmatched junction nucleotides: 9. Germline assignment: CDR1 ENHRY and CDR2 SYGVKD. The CDR3 DNA reads as TGTGCCATCAGCGCCCCCACAGGGGGCGTCCAGCATTTT. Amino acids: CAISAPTGGVQHF.

The V and J genes are TRBV6-4 and TRBJ2-3, with D maybe TRBD2 (7 bases). Looked up from germline, CDR1 is MRHNA and CDR2 is SNTAGT. Deletions cut 3 bases from V and 6 bases from J, with 13 bases between. CDR3 size: 14 residues. The CDR3 sequence: CASSDEGGPDTQYF. CDR3 bases: TGTGCCAGCAGTGATGAGGGGGGGCCTGATACGCAGTATTTT.

The chain uses TRBV18 and TRBJ1-6; unclear D gene. CDR3 length: 15 residues. CDR1 is KGHSH, CDR2 LQKENI, per germline. V lost 2 bases to trimming and J lost 8 bases, with 13 bases between them. The CDR3 bases are TGTGCCAGCTCACCAGACCTTGCGGGATATTCACCCCTCCACTTT. Encoded protein: CASSPDLAGYSPLHF.

The V and J genes are TRBV5-1 and TRBJ2-2, with TRBD1 identical over 7 bases. CDR1 and CDR2 (germline): SGHRS, YFSETQ. The CDR3 sequence is 14 residues long. V gave up 6 bases and J gave up 3 bases; unmatched junction bases: 5. The CDR3 region has the DNA TGCGCCAGCACCCGACAGGGCGACACCGGGGAGCTGTTTTTT. Residues: CASTRQGDTGELFF.